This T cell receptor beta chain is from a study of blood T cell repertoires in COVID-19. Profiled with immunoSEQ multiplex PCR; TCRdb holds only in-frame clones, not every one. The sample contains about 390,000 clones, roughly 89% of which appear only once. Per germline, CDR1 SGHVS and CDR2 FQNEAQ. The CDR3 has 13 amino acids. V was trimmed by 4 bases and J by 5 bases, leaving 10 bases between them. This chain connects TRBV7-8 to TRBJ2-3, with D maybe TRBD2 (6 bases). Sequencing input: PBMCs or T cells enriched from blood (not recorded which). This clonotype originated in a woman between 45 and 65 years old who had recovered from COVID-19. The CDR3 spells CASSWDFRDTQYF. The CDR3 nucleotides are TGTGCCAGCAGCTGGGACTTCCGAGATACGCAGTATTTT.